This passage covers 26 T cell receptor beta chains from one sample sequenced in a study of blood T cell repertoires in COVID-19 (dated by TCRdb to 2018 to 2020). The library was built by means of the immunoSEQ multiplex PCR assay. TCRdb provides this immuneACCESS table in a form limited to in-frame rearrangements. Some clones are lacking; in checked studies, under half of them reflect an unresolved V gene, and why the rest are absent is not known. The sample profile shows 200,000 to 250,000 clones; 70% to 85% of them were found once. The ten largest clones add up to approximately 10% of the sample. The material sequenced was peripheral blood. The receptors here all came from a man in his fifties or sixties with active or convalescent COVID-19.

This clone was found once. This chain links TRBV10-3 with TRBJ1-4; possible D gene TRBD1, 6 bases. Trimming left V 4 bases short and J 6 bases short, with 9 bases between. The CDR3 covers 13 residues. Germline V gene data show CDR1 as ENHRY and CDR2 as SYGVKD. CDR3 amino acids: CAISVNRDEKLFF. For the CDR3, the DNA is TGTGCCATCAGTGTGAACAGGGATGAAAAACTGTTTTTT.

The V and J genes are TRBV24-1 and TRBJ1-1; D is undetermined. CDR1 is KGHDR and CDR2 is SFDVKD in the germline V gene. The CDR3 loop spans 15 amino acids. V gave up 5 bases and J gave up 1 base, with 13 bases separating them. The CDR3: CATSGADSGNTEAFF. CDR3 sequence (DNA): TGTGCCACCAGTGGAGCAGATTCGGGGAACACTGAAGCTTTCTTT.

The V call is TRBV18, the J call TRBJ2-1, with TRBD2 identical over 8 bases. Germline values: CDR1 KGHSH, CDR2 LQKENI. With V trimmed by 2 bases and J by 7 bases, 7 bases remained unmatched. The CDR3 spans 15 residues. The CDR3 nucleotides read TGTGCCAGCTCACCAAATAGCGGGGTTGTAAATGAGCAGTTCTTC. It translates to CASSPNSGVVNEQFF.

The chain links TRBV21-1 to TRBJ2-2; the table's D call, TRBD1, has no DNA check behind it. TRBV21-1 is given as a pseudogene. The CDR3 is 15 amino acids. The CDR3 coding sequence is TGTGCCAGCATCCTGGACAGGGGAAACACCGGGGAGCTGTTTTTT. Protein product: CASILDRGNTGELFF.

V is TRBV5-6 and J is TRBJ2-7; possible D gene TRBD2, 5 bases. The V end lost 0 bases, the J end lost 4 bases, and 5 bases lay between the germline ends. This CDR3 is 12 amino acids long. Germline V gene data show CDR1 as SGHDT and CDR2 as YYEEEE. CDR3 protein: CASSLGRYEQYF. Written as DNA, the CDR3 is TGTGCCAGCAGCTTGGGGAGGTACGAGCAGTACTTC.

CDR3 sequence reads: CASSQDARDSSYEQYV. CDR3 DNA sequence: TGCGCCAGCAGCCAAGATGCTCGGGATAGCTCCTACGAGCAGTACGTC. The V call is TRBV4-3, the J call TRBJ2-7, with D maybe TRBD2 (5 bases). The length of the CDR3 is 16 residues. The germline gives CDR1 LGHNA, CDR2 YSLEER. V was cut by 0 bases and J by 0 bases, with 12 bases left in between.

There are a few counts of this clone. This chain uses TRBV11-2 with TRBJ1-1, with TRBD1 matching 8 bases. Germline-derived CDR1 and CDR2 are SGHAT and FQNNGV. The J segment lost 3 bases and the V segment lost 6 bases, leaving 6 bases of the junction unmatched. The CDR3 runs to 14 residues. The DNA of the CDR3 is TGTGCCAGCAGAAGGTCACAGGGGGACACTGAAGCTTTCTTT. Translating it yields CASRRSQGDTEAFF.

V and J are TRBV19 and TRBJ2-5; TRBD2 matches at 7 bases. Germline V lookup: CDR1 LNHDA, CDR2 SQIVND (reference sequence). The CDR3 sequence is 15 residues long. Trimming took 3 bases from V and 4 from J; bases not matched to a gene: 8. CDR3 sequence: CASSIRGGLVETQYF. CDR3 bases: TGTGCCAGTAGTATTCGGGGAGGGTTGGTAGAGACCCAGTACTTC.

The rearrangement links TRBV6-2 or TRBV6-3 to TRBJ2-5; D not certain. The CDR3 totals 11 residues. Germline CDR1 is MNHEY and CDR2 is SVGEGT. Trimming cost V 5 bases and J 5 bases, with 6 bases left between them. The CDR3 coding sequence is TGTGCCAGCAGTGGAGCGGAGACCCAGTACTTC. Amino acid sequence: CASSGAETQYF.

CDR3: CASSSRPIGEEAGELFF. For the CDR3, the DNA is TGTGCCAGCAGCTCCCGCCCCATTGGGGAGGAGGCCGGGGAGCTGTTTTTT. This rearrangement joins TRBV7-3 to TRBJ2-2, with D tentatively TRBD2 (6 bases). Germline CDR1 reads SGHTA; CDR2 reads FQGTGA. CDR3 length: 17 amino acids. Trimming cost V 4 bases and J 6 bases, with 21 bases left between them.

The gene calls are TRBV14 and TRBJ2-7; 15 bases are shared with TRBD2. J lost 7 bases, V lost 4 bases, and 8 bases had no gene match. The CDR3 has 16 amino acids. Germline assignment: CDR1 SGHDN and CDR2 FVKESK. CDR3 DNA: TGTGCCAGCAGCCCGGACGGGACTAGCGGGAGGAGGGAGCAGTACTTC. Translation gives CASSPDGTSGRREQYF.

This chain joins TRBV6-5 and TRBJ1-2; the D gene is possibly TRBD1 (6 bases). Germline-derived CDR1 and CDR2 are MNHEY and SVGAGI. This CDR3 is 15 amino acids long. The V and J ends lost 7 bases and 7 bases respectively, with 22 bases between them. This CDR3 reads CASTRGAGAPGGYTF. CDR3 sequence (DNA): TGTGCCAGCACCCGAGGGGCAGGGGCACCGGGTGGCTACACCTTC.

The chain combines TRBV21-1 with TRBJ1-5. TRBV21-1 is marked as a pseudogene. The CDR3 totals 15 residues. CDR3 sequence: CASRPGGEGNQPQHF. The CDR3 region has the DNA TGTGCCAGCAGACCCGGCGGGGAAGGCAATCAGCCCCAGCATTTT.

This chain links TRBV11-2 with TRBJ2-3, with D possibly being TRBD2 (5 bases). Trimming stripped 4 bases from V and 2 bases from J, with 13 bases between. Germline V gene data show CDR1 as SGHAT and CDR2 as FQNNGV. The CDR3 is 15 residues long. CDR3 sequence reads: CASSSVERSTDTQYF. DNA of the CDR3: TGTGCCAGCAGCTCCGTTGAGCGGTCCACAGATACGCAGTATTTT. Full variable domain (rest looked up from reference TRBV11-2 and TRBJ2-3): EAGVAQSPRYKIIEKRQSVAFWCNPISGHATLYWYQQILGQGPKLLIQFQNNGVVDDSQLPKDRFSAERLKGVDSTLKIQPAKLEDSAVYLCASSSVERSTDTQYFGPGTRLTVL.

The rearrangement links TRBV28 to TRBJ2-5, with D tentatively TRBD2 (5 bases). The CDR3 is 15 amino acids. Per germline, CDR1 MDHEN and CDR2 SYDVKM. V was cut by 3 bases and J by 5 bases, with 16 bases left in between. CDR3 nucleotide sequence: TGTGCCAGCAGTTTGAGTACGCCGGGCGGGGAGACCCAGTACTTC. Its translation: CASSLSTPGGETQYF.

This clone was recorded only once. The genes are TRBV9 and TRBJ2-3; a weak D match, TRBD2 (5 bases). The CDR3 totals 13 residues. Germline-derived CDR1 and CDR2 are SGDLS and YYNGEE. The germline V and J ends were trimmed by 6 bases and 1 base, with 9 bases remaining between them. DNA for the CDR3: TGTGCCAGCAAACTAGAGGGCACAGATACGCAGTATTTT. Its translation is CASKLEGTDTQYF.

This chain links TRBV5-1 with TRBJ2-7, with a weak D call TRBD2 (6 bases). Per germline, CDR1 SGHRS and CDR2 YFSETQ. The CDR3 extends over 15 amino acids. The ends were cut back, 0 bases at V and 3 bases at J, with 13 bases in the middle. CDR3 DNA: TGCGCCAGCAGCTTGGACCCGATGGGGGGCTACGAGCAGTACTTC. As protein: CASSLDPMGGYEQYF.

The chain is built from TRBV12-3 or TRBV12-4 and TRBJ2-2; no firm D call. Trimming took 10 bases from V and 4 from J, leaving 13 bases between them. CDR3 length equals 13 residues. CDR3 amino acids: CATCLGPTGELFF. CDR3 coding DNA: TGTGCCACCTGTTTGGGCCCCACCGGGGAGCTGTTTTTT.

The CDR3: CASRKGEGNTEAFF. The CDR3 DNA sequence: TGTGCCAGCAGGAAGGGGGAGGGGAACACTGAAGCTTTCTTT. The J gene is TRBJ1-1, the V gene TRBV27; weak D call: TRBD1 (6 bases). Trimming shortened V by 6 bases and J by 1 base, and 12 bases separated the two germline ends. This CDR3 spans 14 amino acids. Looked up from germline, CDR1 is MNHEY and CDR2 is SMNVEV (reference sequence).

The chain recombines TRBV21-1 with TRBJ2-2; TRBD1, the D gene given by the table, was not confirmed from the DNA. TRBV21-1 represents a pseudogene. This CDR3 is built from 17 residues. The CDR3 DNA reads TGTGCCAGCAGCGAGAGGGACAGGGGAACGGAAACCGGGGAGCTGTTTTTT. Translation gives CASSERDRGTETGELFF.

The count of this clone is one. This sample includes further DNA sequences coding for the same CDR3. V usage is TRBV28 and J usage is TRBJ1-1; unclear D gene. Trimming cost V 1 base and J 5 bases, with 8 bases left between them. The length of the CDR3 is 13 residues. CDR1 is MDHEN and CDR2 is SYDVKM in the germline V gene. In DNA form, the CDR3 reads TGTGCCAGCAGTTTATTCAGCGGGACTGAAGCTTTCTTT. Its protein product is CASSLFSGTEAFF.

The chain employs TRBV28 and TRBJ1-5, with 10 positions matching TRBD1. The length of the CDR3 is 19 residues. V was clipped by 6 bases and J by 1 base; unmatched bases: 15. Germline values: CDR1 MDHEN, CDR2 SYDVKM. CDR3: CASRVKGTGAAGSNQPQHF. The CDR3 nucleotides are TGTGCCAGCAGGGTTAAGGGGACAGGGGCGGCCGGGAGCAATCAGCCCCAGCATTTT.

The chain recombines TRBV5-6 with TRBJ2-3, with D possibly being TRBD2 (6 bases). The CDR3 covers 15 residues. Germline lookup yields CDR1 SGHDT and CDR2 YYEEEE. V gave up 1 base and J gave up 0 bases, with 9 bases separating them. CDR3: CASSLPSASTDTQYF. CDR3 nucleotide sequence: TGTGCCAGCAGCTTGCCTAGCGCTAGCACAGATACGCAGTATTTT.

This chain's CDR3 is CASSQGTSGRFADTQYF. CDR3 coding DNA: TGTGCCAGCAGCCAAGGGACTAGCGGGAGGTTTGCAGATACGCAGTATTTT. This chain joins TRBV3-1 (or the pseudogene TRBV3-2) and TRBJ2-3; 14 bases are shared with TRBD2. This CDR3 region has 17 residues. V shed 1 base and J 4 bases; nucleotides not matched to a gene: 4. Germline V lookup: CDR1 LGHDT, CDR2 YNNKEL (reference sequence).

The rearrangement uses TRBV18 and TRBJ1-1, with TRBD1 as a possible D gene (6 bases). This CDR3 contains 16 residues. Germline CDR1 and CDR2: KGHSH and LQKENI. Deletions cut 2 bases from V and 5 bases from J, with 18 bases between. In nucleotides, the CDR3 is TGTGCCAGCTCACCAAATATACAGGGACGAGGGACTGAAGCTTTCTTT. It codes for CASSPNIQGRGTEAFF.

This clone was seen a few times. J is TRBJ1-6 and V is TRBV10-3; no firm D call. V was clipped by 0 bases and J by 6 bases, with 18 bases between them. CDR1 and CDR2 (germline): ENHRY, SYGVKD. The CDR3 is made up of 18 amino acids. Written as DNA, the CDR3 is TGTGCCATCAGTGAGTCGTTCTTGGGCAGGCTCTTTAATTCACCCCTCCACTTT. It yields the protein CAISESFLGRLFNSPLHF.